One and the same sample provided the 24 T cell receptor beta chains below, sequenced in a study of cytomegalovirus exposure and HLA in healthy donors. A multiplex PCR was run with 60 Vbeta primers and 13 Jbeta primers. Only in-frame clones appear in the TCRdb table, and some are missing; sequencing was by immunoSEQ multiplex PCR. The repertoire holds over 85,000 clones, with about 83% as singletons. The source material was PBMCs. The source is a female donor in good health and CMV-seropositive.

The V call is TRBV10-1, the J call TRBJ1-2, with D maybe TRBD1 (6 bases). Germline V lookup: CDR1 WNHNN, CDR2 SYGVQD (reference sequence). CDR3 length: 15 amino acids. V lost 3 bases, J lost 8 bases, and 19 bases lay in between. The CDR3 sequence: CASSDPYITGYGYTF. DNA for the CDR3: TGCGCCAGCAGTGACCCTTACATCACAGGGTACGGCTACACCTTC.

The chain employs TRBV25-1 and TRBJ2-5, with D maybe TRBD2 (6 bases). This CDR3 is 12 amino acids long. Trimming shortened V by 11 bases and J by 3 bases, and 13 bases separated the two germline ends. Germline assignment: CDR1 MGHDK and CDR2 SYGVNS. CDR3 residues: CALRGGKETQYF. CDR3 DNA sequence: TGTGCCCTTCGAGGCGGGAAAGAGACCCAGTACTTC.

This clone has just one count. The chain employs TRBV19 and TRBJ1-4; D call uncertain. V was pared by 4 bases and J by 4 bases, with 7 bases between. CDR3 length: 13 residues. CDR1 and CDR2 (germline): LNHDA, SQIVND (reference sequence). Here the CDR3 reads CASSRGNNEKLFF. In DNA form, the CDR3 reads TGTGCCAGTAGTAGAGGGAATAATGAAAAACTGTTTTTT.

The chain uses TRBV5-6 and TRBJ1-2; D ambiguous. CDR1 is SGHDT, CDR2 YYEEEE, per germline. V lost 3 bases and J 6 bases, leaving 15 bases between the germline ends. This CDR3 comprises 14 residues. DNA of the CDR3: TGTGCCAGCAGCTCGGCCCGGGGAAGGGATGGCTACACCTTC. Encoded protein: CASSSARGRDGYTF.

The chain links TRBV7-3 to TRBJ2-3; 7 positions match TRBD1. The CDR3 is 17 residues long. V shed 2 bases and J 5 bases; nucleotides not matched to a gene: 13. The germline gives CDR1 SGHTA, CDR2 FQGTGA. The CDR3 coding sequence is TGTGCCAGCAGCTTACAGGGAAGCCGGGACAGCCTAGATACGCAGTATTTT. As protein: CASSLQGSRDSLDTQYF. Complete variable domain (other parts from reference TRBV7-3 and TRBJ2-3): GAGVSQTPSNKVTEKGKYVELRCDPISGHTALYWYRQSLGQGPEFLIYFQGTGAADDSGLPNDRFFAVRPEGSVSTLKIQRTERGDSAVYLCASSLQGSRDSLDTQYFGPGTRLTVL.

J is TRBJ2-7 and V is TRBV9; 8 bases line up with TRBD2. There are 13 residues in the CDR3. Germline CDR1 is SGDLS and CDR2 is YYNGEE. Germline trimming cut 3 bases from V and 5 bases from J; bases unmatched to any gene: 4. The CDR3 reads CASSAGGANEQYF. CDR3 DNA sequence: TGTGCCAGCAGCGCCGGGGGGGCCAACGAGCAGTACTTC.

The V and J genes are TRBV7-3 and TRBJ1-1; 7 bases are shared with TRBD1. The germline gives CDR1 SGHTA, CDR2 FQGTGA. The CDR3 contains 16 residues. The J segment lost 1 base and the V segment lost 2 bases, leaving 7 bases of the junction unmatched. The DNA of the CDR3 is TGTGCCAGCAGCTTATACCGGGACAGACAGAACACTGAAGCTTTCTTT. This translates into CASSLYRDRQNTEAFF.

The sample holds a few counts of this clone. This CDR3 reads CASSYRDAGARTEAFF. The DNA of the CDR3 is TGTGCCAGCAGTTACCGGGACGCGGGGGCGAGAACTGAAGCTTTCTTT. This chain connects TRBV6-5 to TRBJ1-1; D is perhaps TRBD1 (6 bases). V was clipped by 2 bases and J by 5 bases, with 18 bases between them. CDR3 size: 16 residues. Per germline, CDR1 MNHEY and CDR2 SVGAGI.

The chain couples TRBV14 to TRBJ1-2; D is perhaps TRBD1 (6 bases). The length of the CDR3 is 14 residues. Per the germline V gene, CDR1 is SGHDN and CDR2 is FVKESK. Trimming removed 2 bases from V and 4 bases from J, with 11 bases in between. The CDR3 region has the DNA TGTGCCAGCAGCCAACAGGGGTTTGCCTATGGCTACACCTTC. Translating it yields CASSQQGFAYGYTF.

The genes are TRBV7-9 and TRBJ1-1; no definite D call. The germline gives CDR1 SEHNR, CDR2 FQNEAQ (reference sequence). Trimming cost V 5 bases and J 0 bases, with 10 bases left between them. CDR3 length: 14 residues. The DNA for the CDR3 is TGTGCCAGCAGCCCGACCGGGATGAACACTGAAGCTTTCTTT. This codes for CASSPTGMNTEAFF. Filled out from reference TRBV7-9 and TRBJ1-1, the complete variable domain reads DTGVSQNPRHKITKRGQNVTFRCDPISEHNRLYWYRQTLGQGPEFLTYFQNEAQLEKSRLLSDRFSAERPKGSFSTLEIQRTEQGDSAMYLCASSPTGMNTEAFFGQGTRLTVV.

The chain links TRBV5-1 to TRBJ2-7, with D possibly being TRBD2 (6 bases). The length of the CDR3 is 14 residues. V lost 4 bases to trimming and J lost 3 bases, with 14 bases between them. CDR1 SGHRS and CDR2 YFSETQ come from the germline V gene. The CDR3 sequence is CASSTRGIYYEQYF. The CDR3 nucleotides read TGCGCCAGCAGCACTCGGGGGATCTACTACGAGCAGTACTTC.

This clone occurred once. The chain is built from TRBV27 and TRBJ2-1, with TRBD2 identical over 7 bases. J lost 6 bases, V lost 5 bases, and 7 bases had no gene match. The CDR3 covers 14 residues. The V gene's germline CDR1 is MNHEY and CDR2 SMNVEV (reference sequence). The CDR3 bases are TGTGCCAGCAGTCTTTGGGGCGGGAGCAATGAGCAGTTCTTC. Translated, it gives CASSLWGGSNEQFF.

The chain combines TRBV5-1 with TRBJ1-6; TRBD1 might be the D (5 bases). The germline V gene has CDR1 SGHRS and CDR2 YFSETQ. The CDR3 runs 14 residues. The V end lost 2 bases, the J end lost 7 bases, and 10 bases lay between the germline ends. The CDR3 reads CASSLMTENSPLHF. In DNA, the CDR3 is TGCGCCAGCAGCTTAATGACAGAGAATTCACCCCTCCACTTT. The variable domain in full, with the rest retrieved from reference TRBV5-1 and TRBJ1-6, is KAGVTQTPRYLIKTRGQQVTLSCSPISGHRSVSWYQQTPGQGLQFLFEYFSETQRNKGNFPGRFSGRQFSNSRSEMNVSTLELGDSALYLCASSLMTENSPLHFGNGTRLTVT.

In DNA, the CDR3 is TGTGCCAGCAGTCCTACCGGGACAGCGAACACTGAAGCTTTCTTT. Its protein is CASSPTGTANTEAFF. The chain couples TRBV11-3 to TRBJ1-1, with TRBD1 matching 7 bases. CDR1 is SGHNT, CDR2 YENEEA, per germline. The CDR3 sequence is 15 residues long. The trim removed 6 bases at V and 1 base at J, leaving 8 bases unmatched.

The gene calls are TRBV4-1 and TRBJ2-7; 9 bases are shared with TRBD2. CDR1 and CDR2 (germline): MGHRA, YSYEKL. This CDR3 is 15 amino acids long. Losses at the gene ends were 1 base for V and 9 bases for J; bases not matched to a gene: 10. The CDR3 spells CASSQAIAGVGGQYF. The CDR3 nucleotides read TGCGCCAGCAGCCAAGCAATAGCGGGAGTCGGGGGGCAGTACTTC.

The chain employs TRBV20-1 and TRBJ2-7; 7 bases map to TRBD1. Trimming took 6 bases from V and 6 from J; bases not matched to a gene: 5. The CDR3 runs to 11 residues. Germline CDR1 is DFQATT and CDR2 is SNEGSKA (reference sequence). The CDR3 here is CSAGRQGEQYF. CDR3 DNA: TGCAGTGCCGGTAGACAGGGCGAGCAGTACTTC.

The chain couples TRBV7-9 to TRBJ2-6, with D unresolved. From germline, CDR1 is SEHNR and CDR2 FQNEAQ (reference sequence). The CDR3 covers 15 residues. V was shortened by 1 base and J by 1 base, with 5 bases between the two germline ends. CDR3 coding DNA: TGTGCCAGCAGCTTAGTCCGTTCTGGGGCCAACGTCCTGACTTTC. Amino acids: CASSLVRSGANVLTF.

The chain couples TRBV30 to TRBJ1-1; maybe TRBD1 (6 bases). Germline loops: CDR1 GTSNPN, CDR2 SVGIG (reference sequence). V dropped 0 bases and J dropped 5 bases, with 10 bases sitting between them. The CDR3 contains 13 residues. The CDR3 bases are TGTGCCTGGAGTGTAGAGGGGGTAACTGAAGCTTTCTTT. It is translated as CAWSVEGVTEAFF.

The chain is built from TRBV7-6 and TRBJ1-1; D remains unclear. The CDR3 is 14 amino acids. Germline V CDR1 and CDR2: SGHVS, FNYEAQ. V gave up 7 bases and J gave up 3 bases, with 15 bases separating them. CDR3 region: CASTLHAADTEAFF. In nucleotides, the CDR3 is TGTGCCAGCACCCTACATGCGGCGGACACTGAAGCTTTCTTT.

The J gene is TRBJ2-6, the V gene TRBV19, with 9 bases lining up with TRBD1. V was pared by 6 bases and J by 2 bases, with 14 bases of the junction left unmatched. CDR3 length: 19 residues. Germline CDR1 LNHDA, CDR2 SQIVND (reference sequence). CDR3 in DNA: TGTGCCAGTAGACTAGACCGACAGGGGGATCTTGCTGGGGCCAACGTCCTGACTTTC. The encoded protein is CASRLDRQGDLAGANVLTF.

The gene calls are TRBV5-6 and TRBJ1-1; TRBD1 might be the D (6 bases). Germline CDR1 SGHDT, CDR2 YYEEEE. The ends were cut back, 4 bases at V and 6 bases at J, with 10 bases in the middle. CDR3 length equals 12 residues. The CDR3 spells CASSAGGSEAFF. In DNA, the CDR3 is TGTGCCAGCAGCGCGGGGGGCTCTGAAGCTTTCTTT.

This chain joins TRBV19 and TRBJ1-5, with a weak D call TRBD1 (5 bases). CDR1 is LNHDA and CDR2 is SQIVND in the germline V gene (reference sequence). This CDR3 spans 15 amino acids. V shed 4 bases and J shed 6 bases, with 16 bases lying between them. The CDR3 spells CASSTTDNGGQPQHF. In DNA, the CDR3 is TGTGCCAGTAGTACCACGGACAACGGGGGTCAGCCCCAGCATTTT.

The V call is TRBV2, the J call TRBJ1-5, with D possibly being TRBD1 (6 bases). CDR3 length: 15 amino acids. V was shortened by 6 bases and J by 2 bases, with 14 bases between the two germline ends. Germline lookup yields CDR1 SNHLY and CDR2 FYNNEI. The DNA of the CDR3 is TGTGCCAGCAGAGAGTACAGGGCGCGCAATCAGCCCCAGCATTTT. Its protein is CASREYRARNQPQHF.

The CDR3, as DNA: TGCGCCAGCAGTCATGGACTAGAAGCAGATACGCAGTATTTT. Translation: CASSHGLEADTQYF. The rearrangement joins TRBV5-1 to TRBJ2-3; 7 nucleotides agree with TRBD2. V shed 5 bases and J 4 bases; nucleotides not matched to a gene: 7. There are 14 residues in the CDR3. Germline CDR1 and CDR2: SGHRS and YFSETQ.